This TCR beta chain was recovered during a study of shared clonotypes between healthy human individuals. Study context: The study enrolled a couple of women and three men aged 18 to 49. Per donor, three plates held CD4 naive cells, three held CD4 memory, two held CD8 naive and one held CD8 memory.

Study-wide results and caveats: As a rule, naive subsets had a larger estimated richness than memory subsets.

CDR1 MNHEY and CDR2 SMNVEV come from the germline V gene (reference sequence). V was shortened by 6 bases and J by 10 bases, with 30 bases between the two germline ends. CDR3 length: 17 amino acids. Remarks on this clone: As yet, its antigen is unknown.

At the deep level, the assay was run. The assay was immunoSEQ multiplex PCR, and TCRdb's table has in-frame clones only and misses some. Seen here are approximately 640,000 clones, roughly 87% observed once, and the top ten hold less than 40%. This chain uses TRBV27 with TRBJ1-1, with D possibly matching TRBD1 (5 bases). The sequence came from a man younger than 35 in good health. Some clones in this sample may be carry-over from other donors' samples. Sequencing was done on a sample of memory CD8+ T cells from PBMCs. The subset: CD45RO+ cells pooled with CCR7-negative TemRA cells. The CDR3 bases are TGTGCCAGCAGCTATGACGTAGACCGGGGGGTGATTAAAGGAGCTTTCTTT. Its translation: CASSYDVDRGVIKGAFF.